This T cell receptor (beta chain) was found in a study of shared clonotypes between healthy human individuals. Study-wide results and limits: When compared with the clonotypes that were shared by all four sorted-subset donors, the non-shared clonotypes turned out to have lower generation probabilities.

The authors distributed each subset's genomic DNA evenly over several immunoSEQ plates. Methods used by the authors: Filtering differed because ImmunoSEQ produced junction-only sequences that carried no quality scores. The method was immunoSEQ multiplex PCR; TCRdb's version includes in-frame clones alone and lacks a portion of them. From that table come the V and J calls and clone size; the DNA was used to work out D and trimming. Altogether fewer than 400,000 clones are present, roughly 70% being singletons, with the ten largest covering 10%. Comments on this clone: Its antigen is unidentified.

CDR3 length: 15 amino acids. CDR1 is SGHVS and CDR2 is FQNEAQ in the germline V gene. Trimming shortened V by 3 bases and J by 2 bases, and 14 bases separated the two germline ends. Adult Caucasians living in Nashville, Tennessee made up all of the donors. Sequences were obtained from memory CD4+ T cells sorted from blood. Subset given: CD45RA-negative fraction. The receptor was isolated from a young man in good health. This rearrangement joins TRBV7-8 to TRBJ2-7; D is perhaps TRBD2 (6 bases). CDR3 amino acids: CASSLAGTRTYEQYF. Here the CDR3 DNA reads TGTGCCAGCAGCTTGGCCGGGACTCGAACCTACGAGCAGTACTTC.